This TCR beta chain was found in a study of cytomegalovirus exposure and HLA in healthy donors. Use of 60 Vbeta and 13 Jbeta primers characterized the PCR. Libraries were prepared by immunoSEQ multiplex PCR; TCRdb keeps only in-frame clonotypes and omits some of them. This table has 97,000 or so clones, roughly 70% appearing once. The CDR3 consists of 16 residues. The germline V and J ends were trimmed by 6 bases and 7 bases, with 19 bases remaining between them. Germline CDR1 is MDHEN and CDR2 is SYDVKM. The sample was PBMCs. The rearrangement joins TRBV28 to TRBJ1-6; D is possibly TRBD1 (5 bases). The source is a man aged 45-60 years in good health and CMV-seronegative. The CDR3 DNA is TGTGCCAGCAGCCCTCTGTCAGGGAATAAGAATTCACCCCTCCACTTT. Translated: CASSPLSGNKNSPLHF.